The T cell receptor (beta chain) under discussion was sequenced for a study of T cells expressing NK-cell markers. Study-wide context: Most of the eight sequenced donors tested HCMV-seropositive; one tested seronegative.

With respect to this clonotype: Antigen: not known.

Findings and caveats of the study: Dominance of the CD3+CD56-NKG2C+ fraction by these clonotypes also held in a handful of donors.

Germline loops: CDR1 MNHNY, CDR2 SVGAGI (reference sequence). This CDR3 comprises 18 residues. cDNA encoding TCR beta was synthesized via 5'RACE template switching incorporating UMIs. TCRdb reanalyzed the 5' RACE reads and collapses them to one entry per CDR3 protein, without DNA. This repertoire includes about 390,000 distinct CDR3 sequences. The sequenced sample consisted of blood T cells: a sorted CD56 or NKG2C T cell subset, CD4+ or CD8+ T cells, or bulk PBMC T cells (not recorded which). This rearrangement joins TRBV6-6 to TRBJ2-2; TCRdb's assignment of TRBD2 cannot be checked, as there is no DNA. The TCR sequence derives from a woman between 45 and 60 years old in good health. This chain's CDR3 is CASSYTTLVGANTGELFF.